This T cell receptor (beta chain) is drawn from a study of beta chain features in type 1 diabetes. Findings and caveats of the study: Lower insertion and higher deletion counts appeared at VDJ junctions in type 1 diabetes patients. Because the template was cDNA, high-expressing cells might be over-represented. All four CD4+ subsets from Type 1 diabetes patients carried moderately but significantly shorter TCRB CDR3s.

CD45RO/CCR7/CD25/CD127/CD95/CD27 separated CD4+ naive, central memory, regulatory and stem cell-like memory cells by sorting. cDNA synthesis used the whole RNA isolate, giving expressed TCRB sequences. Profiled with immunoSEQ multiplex PCR; TCRdb holds only in-frame clones, not every one. The table shows about 160,000 clones, with around 8% occurring only once. The length of the CDR3 is 14 residues. Germline values: CDR1 LGHNA, CDR2 YSLEER. V was clipped by 4 bases and J by 2 bases; unmatched bases: 4. This clone appeared a few times. Its antigen is not identified. This sequence originates from a woman younger than 35 with type 1 diabetes. The chain carries TRBV4-3 and TRBJ1-1, with TRBD1 matching 7 bases. Sequenced material: central memory CD4+ T cells from blood. The CDR3 nucleotides read TGCGCCAGCAGCCTCCGGGACAGAAACACTGAAGCTTTCTTT. It translates to CASSLRDRNTEAFF.